The sample holds a few counts of the clone carrying this T cell receptor (beta chain). Its antigen remains unidentified. Library preparation (for TCRbeta) was performed with unique molecular identifiers. TCRdb used MiXCR to reprocess the PCR reads, holding one entry per CDR3 protein. The sample carries around 580,000 distinct CDR3 sequences, 20% to 30% recorded once. The data are from a study of T-cell reconstitution after alpha-beta-depleted transplantation in children. General observations from the study: After transplant, high TCRbeta diversity at day 60 in some patients arose from surviving recipient T cells and thymic progenitors. Several hundred rapidly expanded clones from non-depleted graft cells reportedly supplied alpha-beta T cells about two months post-transplant. Most T-cell counts and diversity one year after the transplant came from T cells that were newly produced.

The CDR3 has 16 amino acids. V dropped 2 bases and J dropped 0 bases, with 13 bases sitting between them. Germline-derived CDR1 and CDR2 are SGHRS and YFSETQ. The sequence was obtained from a boy under three years old with Wiskott-Aldrich syndrome, due to receive a stem cell transplant. The sequenced sample was PBMCs, obtained before TCRalphabeta/CD19-depleted stem cell transplant. This rearrangement joins TRBV5-1 to TRBJ2-3, with D possibly matching TRBD1 (5 bases). CDR3 in amino acids: CASSFDRHSSTDTQYF. DNA for the CDR3: TGCGCCAGCAGCTTTGACAGACACAGTAGCACAGATACGCAGTATTTT. Looking up the rest from reference TRBV5-1 and TRBJ2-3 gives the full variable domain: KAGVTQTPRYLIKTRGQQVTLSCSPISGHRSVSWYQQTPGQGLQFLFEYFSETQRNKGNFPGRFSGRQFSNSRSEMNVSTLELGDSALYLCASSFDRHSSTDTQYFGPGTRLTVL.